The clone carrying this T cell receptor (beta chain) was counted ten times or more. As yet, its antigen is unknown. Assay used: immunoSEQ multiplex PCR; TCRdb lists only in-frame clones, some missing. Here the sample spans about 320,000 clones, around four fifths being singletons. This entry is derived from a study of Ad26.COV2.S vaccination and SARS-CoV-2 variants. Background on the study: Doses of Ad26.COV2.S were injected into muscle once or twice, 56 days apart. Study-level points and caveats: Vaccine recipients had higher spike-specific TCR breadth than placebo recipients.

Trimming shortened V by 0 bases and J by 6 bases, and 8 bases separated the two germline ends. This CDR3 contains 13 residues. Treatment specified: approximately 18 received Ad26.COV2.S at low or high dose, single or two shots; several received placebo; per-sample allocation not given. Collection of the samples took place on day 63 after the first injection of vaccine or placebo. Spike of the Wuhan-strain SARS-CoV-2 was expressed by an Ad26 vector, which formed the vaccine. The source material was peripheral blood, sampled in a trial of Ad26.COV2.S vaccine versus placebo. This clonotype was obtained from a person between 18 and 65 years old who received the Ad26.COV2.S COVID-19 vaccine or a placebo. The chain uses TRBV12-3 or TRBV12-4 and TRBJ1-2; the D is unclear. The CDR3 nucleotides read TGTGCCAGCAGTTTAGCGTTAGGGAATGGCTACACCTTC. Protein product: CASSLALGNGYTF.